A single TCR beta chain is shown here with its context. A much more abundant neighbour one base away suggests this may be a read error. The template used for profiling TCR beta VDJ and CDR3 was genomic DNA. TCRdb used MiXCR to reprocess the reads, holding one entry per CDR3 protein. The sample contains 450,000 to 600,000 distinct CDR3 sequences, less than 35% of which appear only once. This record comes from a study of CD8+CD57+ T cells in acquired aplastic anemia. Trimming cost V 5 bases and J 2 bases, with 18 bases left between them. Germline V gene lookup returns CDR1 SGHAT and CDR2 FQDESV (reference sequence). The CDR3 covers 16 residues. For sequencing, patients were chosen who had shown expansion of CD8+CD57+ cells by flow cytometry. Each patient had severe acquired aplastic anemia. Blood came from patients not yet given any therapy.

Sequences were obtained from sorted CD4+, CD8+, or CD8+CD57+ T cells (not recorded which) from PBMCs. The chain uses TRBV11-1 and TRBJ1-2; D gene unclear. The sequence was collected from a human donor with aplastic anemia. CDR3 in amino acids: CASSVLPPRRNYGYTF. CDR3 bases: TGTGCCAGCAGCGTCCTCCCCCCCAGGCGGAACTATGGCTACACCTTC. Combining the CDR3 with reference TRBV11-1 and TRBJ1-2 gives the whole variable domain EAEVAQSPRYKITEKSQAVAFWCDPISGHATLYWYRQILGQGPELLVQFQDESVVDDSQLPKDRFSAERLKGVDSTLKIQPAELGDSAMYLCASSVLPPRRNYGYTFGSGTRLTVV.